Given below is one T cell receptor (beta chain) in context. This CDR3 is 16 amino acids long. V lost 0 bases, J lost 1 base, and 12 bases lay in between. Germline V CDR1 and CDR2: LNHDA, SQIVND (reference sequence). Participants were placed into cohorts based on the clinical history they reported. The record originates from a study of blood T cell repertoires in COVID-19. The table came from immunoSEQ multiplex PCR; TCRdb's copy has only in-frame clones and leaves some out. The repertoire holds over 250,000 clones, with roughly 80% as singletons. Specimen: PBMCs or T cells enriched from blood (not recorded which). This TCR came from a middle-aged man who had been exposed to COVID-19. The V gene is TRBV19, the J gene TRBJ2-5; tentatively, D is TRBD2 (5 bases). CDR3 bases: TGTGCCAGTAGTATAGACCCGGAGGAACCCCAAGAGACCCAGTACTTC. Protein sequence: CASSIDPEEPQETQYF. The entire variable domain, with the rest obtained from reference TRBV19 and TRBJ2-5, is as follows: DGGITQSPKYLFRKEGQNVTLSCEQNLNHDAMYWYRQDPGQGLRLIYYSQIVNDFQKGDIAEGYSVSREKKESFPLTVTSAQKNPTAFYLCASSIDPEEPQETQYFGPGTRLLVL.